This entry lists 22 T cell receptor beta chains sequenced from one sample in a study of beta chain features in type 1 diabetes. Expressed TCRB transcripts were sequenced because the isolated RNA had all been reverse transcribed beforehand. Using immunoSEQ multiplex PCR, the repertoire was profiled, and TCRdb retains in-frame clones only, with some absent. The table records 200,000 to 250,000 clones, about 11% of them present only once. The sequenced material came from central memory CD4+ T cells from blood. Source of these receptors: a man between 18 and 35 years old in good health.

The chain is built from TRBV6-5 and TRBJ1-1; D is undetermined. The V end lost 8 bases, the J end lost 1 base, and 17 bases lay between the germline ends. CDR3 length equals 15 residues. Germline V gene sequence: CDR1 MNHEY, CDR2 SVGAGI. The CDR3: CASGEFPTTNTEAFF. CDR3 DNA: TGTGCCAGCGGCGAATTCCCGACGACGAACACTGAAGCTTTCTTT.

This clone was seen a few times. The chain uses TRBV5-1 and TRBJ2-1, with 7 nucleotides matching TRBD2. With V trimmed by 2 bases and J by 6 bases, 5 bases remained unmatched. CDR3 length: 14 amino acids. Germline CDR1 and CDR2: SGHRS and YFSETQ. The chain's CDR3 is CASSLGTIPNEQFF. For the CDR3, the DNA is TGCGCCAGCAGCTTAGGGACTATCCCCAATGAGCAGTTCTTC.

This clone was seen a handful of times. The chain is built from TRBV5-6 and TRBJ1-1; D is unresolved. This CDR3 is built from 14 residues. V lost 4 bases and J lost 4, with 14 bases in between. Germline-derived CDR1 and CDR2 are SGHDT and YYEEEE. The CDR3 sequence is CASSLVPVGTEAFF. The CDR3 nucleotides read TGTGCCAGCAGCCTGGTGCCCGTGGGCACTGAAGCTTTCTTT.

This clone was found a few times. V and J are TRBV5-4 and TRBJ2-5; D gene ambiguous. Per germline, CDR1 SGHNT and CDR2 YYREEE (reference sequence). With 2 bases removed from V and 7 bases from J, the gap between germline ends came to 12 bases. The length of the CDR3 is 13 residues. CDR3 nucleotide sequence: TGTGCCAGCAGCTTCCCCTCCCAAAGGACCCAGTACTTC. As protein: CASSFPSQRTQYF.

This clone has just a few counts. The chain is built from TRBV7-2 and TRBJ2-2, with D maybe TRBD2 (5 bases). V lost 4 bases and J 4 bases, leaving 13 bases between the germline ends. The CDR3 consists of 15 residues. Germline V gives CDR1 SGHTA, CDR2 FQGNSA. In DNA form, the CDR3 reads TGTGCCAGCAGCTCAACGATTACTAGCACCGGGGAGCTGTTTTTT. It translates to CASSSTITSTGELFF. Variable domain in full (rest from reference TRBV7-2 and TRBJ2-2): GAGVSQSPSNKVTEKGKDVELRCDPISGHTALYWYRQSLGQGLEFLIYFQGNSAPDKSGLPSDRFSAERTGGSVSTLTIQRTQQEDSAVYLCASSSTITSTGELFFGEGSRLTVL.

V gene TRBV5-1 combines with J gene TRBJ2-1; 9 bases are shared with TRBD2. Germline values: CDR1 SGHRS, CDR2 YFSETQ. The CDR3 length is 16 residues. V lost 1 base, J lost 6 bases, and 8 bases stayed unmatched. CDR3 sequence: CASSLLAGGEFNEQFF. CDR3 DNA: TGCGCCAGCAGCTTGCTGGCGGGAGGGGAGTTCAATGAGCAGTTCTTC.

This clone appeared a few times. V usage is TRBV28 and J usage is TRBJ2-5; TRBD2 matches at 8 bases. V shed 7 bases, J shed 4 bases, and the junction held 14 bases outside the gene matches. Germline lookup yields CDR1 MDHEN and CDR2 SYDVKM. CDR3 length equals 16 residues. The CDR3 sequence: CASTPGGGRARETQYF. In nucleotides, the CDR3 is TGTGCCAGCACCCCCGGGGGGGGAAGGGCTCGAGAGACCCAGTACTTC.

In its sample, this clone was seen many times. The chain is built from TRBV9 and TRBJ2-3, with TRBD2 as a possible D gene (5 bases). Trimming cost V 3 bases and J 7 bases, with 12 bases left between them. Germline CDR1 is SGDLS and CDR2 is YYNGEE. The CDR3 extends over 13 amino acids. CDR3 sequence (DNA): TGTGCCAGCAGCGCTTCTTTAGCGAATACGCAGTATTTT. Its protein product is CASSASLANTQYF. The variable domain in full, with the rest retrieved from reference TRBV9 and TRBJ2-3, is DSGVTQTPKHLITATGQRVTLRCSPRSGDLSVYWYQQSLDQGLQFLIQYYNGEERAKGNILERFSAQQFPDLHSELNLSSLELGDSALYFCASSASLANTQYFGPGTRLTVL.

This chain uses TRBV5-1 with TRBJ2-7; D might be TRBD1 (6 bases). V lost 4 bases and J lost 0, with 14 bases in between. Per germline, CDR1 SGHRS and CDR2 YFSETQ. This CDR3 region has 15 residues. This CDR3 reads CASSAAGDNSYEQYF. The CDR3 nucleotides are TGCGCCAGCAGCGCCGCAGGGGACAACTCCTACGAGCAGTACTTC.

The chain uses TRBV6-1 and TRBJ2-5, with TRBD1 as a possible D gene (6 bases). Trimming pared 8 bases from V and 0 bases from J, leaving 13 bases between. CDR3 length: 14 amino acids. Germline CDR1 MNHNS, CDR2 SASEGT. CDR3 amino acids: CASSDRGYQETQYF. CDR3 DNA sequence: TGTGCCAGCTCGGACAGAGGCTACCAAGAGACCCAGTACTTC.

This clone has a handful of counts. CDR3 region: CASSLVAGTGGSNEQFF. CDR3 sequence (DNA): TGTGCCAGCAGCTTAGTAGCCGGGACAGGGGGCTCCAATGAGCAGTTCTTC. The chain combines TRBV7-6 with TRBJ2-1, with 12 bases identical to TRBD1. V lost 1 base and J lost 6; bases outside the gene matches: 7. The CDR3 runs 17 residues. Per the germline V gene, CDR1 is SGHVS and CDR2 is FNYEAQ.

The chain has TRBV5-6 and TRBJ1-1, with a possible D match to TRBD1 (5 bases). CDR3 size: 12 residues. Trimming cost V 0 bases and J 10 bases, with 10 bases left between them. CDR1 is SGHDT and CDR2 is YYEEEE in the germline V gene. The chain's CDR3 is CASSLAWGPAFF. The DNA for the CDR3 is TGTGCCAGCAGCTTGGCTTGGGGACCAGCTTTCTTT.

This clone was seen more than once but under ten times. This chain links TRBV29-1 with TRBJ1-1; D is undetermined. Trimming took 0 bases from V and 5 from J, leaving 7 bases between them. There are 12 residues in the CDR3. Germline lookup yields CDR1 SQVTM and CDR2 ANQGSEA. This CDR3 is CSVEETGTEAFF. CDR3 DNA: TGCAGCGTTGAAGAAACCGGTACTGAAGCTTTCTTT.

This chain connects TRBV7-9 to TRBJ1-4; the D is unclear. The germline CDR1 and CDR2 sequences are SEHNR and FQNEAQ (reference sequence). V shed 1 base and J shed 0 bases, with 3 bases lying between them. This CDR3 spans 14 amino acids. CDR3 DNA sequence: TGTGCCAGCAGCTTAGGTGCAACTAATGAAAAACTGTTTTTT. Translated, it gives CASSLGATNEKLFF.

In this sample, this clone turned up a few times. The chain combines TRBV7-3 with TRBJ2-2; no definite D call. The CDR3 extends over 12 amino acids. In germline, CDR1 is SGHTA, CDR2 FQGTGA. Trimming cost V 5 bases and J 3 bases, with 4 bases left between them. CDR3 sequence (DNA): TGTGCCAGCAGCCCCGACACCGGGGAGCTGTTTTTT. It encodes CASSPDTGELFF.

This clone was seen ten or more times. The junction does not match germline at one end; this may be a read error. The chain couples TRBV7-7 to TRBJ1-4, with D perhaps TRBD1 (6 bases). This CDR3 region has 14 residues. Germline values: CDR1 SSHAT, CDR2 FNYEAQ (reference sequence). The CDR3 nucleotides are TGTGCTAGCAGCCCCGGCGGACAGAATGAAAAACTGTTTTTT. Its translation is CASSPGGQNEKLFF.

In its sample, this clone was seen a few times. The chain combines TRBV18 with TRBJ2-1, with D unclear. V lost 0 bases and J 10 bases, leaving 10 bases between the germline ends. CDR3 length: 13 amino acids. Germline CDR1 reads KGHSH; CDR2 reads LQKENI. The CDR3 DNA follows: TGTGCCAGCTCACCACCGGTAGCCGAAGAGCAGTTCTTC. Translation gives CASSPPVAEEQFF.

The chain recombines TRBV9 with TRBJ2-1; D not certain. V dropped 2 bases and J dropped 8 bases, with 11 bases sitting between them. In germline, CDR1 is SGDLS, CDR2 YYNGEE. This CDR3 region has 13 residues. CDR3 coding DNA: TGTGCCAGCAGCGTGGCGTTTTCGGATGAGCAGTTCTTC. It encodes CASSVAFSDEQFF. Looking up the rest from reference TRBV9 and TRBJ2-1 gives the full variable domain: DSGVTQTPKHLITATGQRVTLRCSPRSGDLSVYWYQQSLDQGLQFLIQYYNGEERAKGNILERFSAQQFPDLHSELNLSSLELGDSALYFCASSVAFSDEQFFGPGTRLTVL.

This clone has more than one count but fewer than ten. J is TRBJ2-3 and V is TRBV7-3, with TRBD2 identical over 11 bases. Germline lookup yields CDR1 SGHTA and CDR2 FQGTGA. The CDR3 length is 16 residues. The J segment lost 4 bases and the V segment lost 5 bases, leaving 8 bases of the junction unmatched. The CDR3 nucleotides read TGTGCCAGCAGCCCGCTAGCGGGAGGTATCCCAGATACGCAGTATTTT. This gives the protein CASSPLAGGIPDTQYF.

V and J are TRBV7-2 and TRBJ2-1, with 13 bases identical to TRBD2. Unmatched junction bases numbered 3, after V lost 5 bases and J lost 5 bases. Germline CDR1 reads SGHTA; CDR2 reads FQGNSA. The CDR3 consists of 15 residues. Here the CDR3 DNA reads TGTGCCAGCAGCCGCGGACTAGCGGGAGACAATGAGCAGTTCTTC. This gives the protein CASSRGLAGDNEQFF.

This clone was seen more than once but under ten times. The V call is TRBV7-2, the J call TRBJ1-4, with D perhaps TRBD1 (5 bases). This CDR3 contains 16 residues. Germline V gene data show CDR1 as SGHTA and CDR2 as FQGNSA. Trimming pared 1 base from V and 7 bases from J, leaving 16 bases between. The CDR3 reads CASSLDLRGASEKLFF. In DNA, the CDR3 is TGTGCCAGCAGCTTAGACCTTCGAGGGGCGAGTGAAAAACTGTTTTTT.

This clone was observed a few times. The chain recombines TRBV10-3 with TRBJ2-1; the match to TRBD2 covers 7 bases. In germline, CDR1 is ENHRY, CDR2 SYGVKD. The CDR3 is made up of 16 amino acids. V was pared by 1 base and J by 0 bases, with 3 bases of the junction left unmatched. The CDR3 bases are TGTGCCATCAGTGAGTTCCTAGCGGACTCCTACAATGAGCAGTTCTTC. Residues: CAISEFLADSYNEQFF.